Below, 7 T cell receptor beta chains from the same sample are listed, as sequenced in a study of blood T cell repertoires in COVID-19. Generated by immunoSEQ multiplex PCR, the TCRdb table keeps only in-frame clones and is missing some. The table records about 280,000 clones, 75% to 90% of them present only once. Source material: peripheral blood. All receptors come from a woman aged 70-85 years with COVID-19, enrolled during active disease.

V usage is TRBV11-2 and J usage is TRBJ1-2, with D possibly TRBD1 on 6 matching bases. The V gene lost 3 bases and the J gene lost 8 bases, with 13 bases spanning the gap. The CDR3 has 13 residues. Looked up from germline, CDR1 is SGHAT and CDR2 is FQNNGV. CDR3 protein: CASSFSGAQGYTF. The CDR3 nucleotides are TGTGCCAGCAGCTTTTCAGGGGCGCAAGGCTACACCTTC.

The rearrangement links TRBV5-1 to TRBJ1-1, with a tentative D call TRBD1 (6 bases). The CDR3 consists of 16 residues. Germline CDR1 reads SGHRS; CDR2 reads YFSETQ. V lost 4 bases to trimming and J lost 1 base, with 17 bases between them. CDR3 loop: CASSTGQSYENTEAFF. The CDR3 bases are TGCGCCAGCAGCACCGGACAGTCGTATGAGAACACTGAAGCTTTCTTT.

The chain recombines TRBV19 with TRBJ2-3, with TRBD1 matching over 9 bases. V lost 4 bases to trimming and J lost 3 bases; unmatched junction nucleotides: 2. The CDR3 totals 14 residues. Germline CDR1 reads LNHDA; CDR2 reads SQIVND (reference sequence). The chain's CDR3 is CASSSGQGTDTQYF. CDR3 nucleotide sequence: TGTGCCAGTAGTAGCGGACAGGGGACAGATACGCAGTATTTT.

This sequence joins TRBV5-1 and TRBJ2-2; 9 nucleotides align to TRBD1. Germline V gives CDR1 SGHRS, CDR2 YFSETQ. This CDR3 is built from 13 residues. J was trimmed by 6 bases and V by 7 bases; bases with no gene match: 4. CDR3: CASGTGTPGELFF. The CDR3 nucleotides read TGCGCCAGCGGGACAGGGACCCCCGGGGAGCTGTTTTTT.

The chain carries TRBV27 and TRBJ1-1, with 7 bases that match TRBD1. The trim removed 4 bases at V and 11 bases at J, leaving 4 bases unmatched. CDR3 size: 11 residues. Germline CDR1 is MNHEY and CDR2 is SMNVEV (reference sequence). CDR3 sequence: CASSSGTVAFF. The CDR3 DNA follows: TGTGCCAGCAGTTCCGGGACAGTGGCTTTCTTT.

This sequence joins TRBV30 and TRBJ1-1, with 7 bases aligning to TRBD1. Trimming cost V 7 bases and J 3 bases; bases outside gene matches: 11. The CDR3 extends over 14 amino acids. Germline CDR1 is GTSNPN and CDR2 is SVGIG (reference sequence). In DNA form, the CDR3 reads TGTGCCTCAGGATCCCTGACAGGGTACACTGAAGCTTTCTTT. Translation: CASGSLTGYTEAFF.

This clone was seen a single time. V and J are TRBV5-8 and TRBJ1-2; TRBD1 matches at 12 bases. CDR3 size: 16 residues. Germline values: CDR1 SGHTS, CDR2 YDEGEE. With 0 bases clipped from V and 8 bases from J, the junction kept 8 bases outside the gene matches. The DNA of the CDR3 is TGTGCCAGCAGCTTGGGGGACAGGGGGCTCTCGGGAGGCTACACCTTC. Amino acid sequence: CASSLGDRGLSGGYTF.